The 20 T cell receptor beta chains below were found in one sample sequenced in a study of shared clonotypes between healthy human individuals (TCRdb year 2020). The library came from the immunoSEQ multiplex PCR assay. TCRdb obtained this table from immuneACCESS and retained in-frame rearrangements with V and J assigned. These tables miss some clones; where compared with another copy, unresolved V genes account for less than half of the shortfall, and the remainder is unexplained. The sample includes hundreds of thousands of clones, with 90% to 95% observed a single time. Of the sample, 0.095% to 0.14% falls within the top ten clones. CD8 naive samples consisted of CD45RO-negative cells that were positively selected for CCR7, yielding a CD45RA+CCR7+ population without TemRA cells. The specimen was naive CD8+ T cells sorted from blood. The sample's cell subset or site, from its label and the paper: CD45RA+CCR7+. The origin of the receptors is a woman under 40 in good health.

The chain combines TRBV5-6 with TRBJ2-7, with a possible D match to TRBD1 (5 bases). V was pared by 1 base and J by 6 bases, with 5 bases between. CDR1 is SGHDT and CDR2 is YYEEEE in the germline V gene. The CDR3 spans 11 residues. DNA for the CDR3: TGTGCCAGCAGCTTGACAGGCGAGCAGTACTTC. It specifies CASSLTGEQYF.

The rearrangement uses TRBV7-6 and TRBJ2-7; possibly TRBD2 for D (5 bases). V lost 3 bases and J 7 bases, leaving 13 bases between the germline ends. Germline CDR1 is SGHVS and CDR2 is FNYEAQ. The CDR3 runs 13 residues. The CDR3 region is CASSFSGPGEQYF. For the CDR3, the DNA is TGTGCCAGCAGCTTTTCCGGGCCGGGGGAGCAGTACTTC.

The rearrangement links TRBV7-3 to TRBJ1-5; D is ambiguous. Germline CDR1 and CDR2: SGHTA and FQGTGA. Trimming pared 1 base from V and 2 bases from J, leaving 12 bases between. The CDR3 extends over 16 amino acids. CDR3 sequence: CASSLRRGYGNQPQHF. The CDR3 region has the DNA TGTGCCAGCAGCTTAAGGCGAGGGTATGGCAATCAGCCCCAGCATTTT.

The table lists this clone with a few counts. The V call is TRBV27, the J call TRBJ2-1; D is undetermined. The CDR3 is 13 amino acids. CDR1 is MNHEY and CDR2 is SMNVEV in the germline V gene (reference sequence). Trimming pared 2 bases from V and 7 bases from J, leaving 9 bases between. The chain's CDR3 is CASSLGNGNEQFF. The DNA of the CDR3 is TGTGCCAGCAGTTTAGGGAATGGGAATGAGCAGTTCTTC.

CDR3 DNA sequence: TGTGCCAGCAGCCTTTTGGGGAGTGGGTCCTACGAGCAGTACTTC. Protein: CASSLLGSGSYEQYF. The chain has TRBV7-8 and TRBJ2-7; a weak D match, TRBD2 (5 bases). CDR3 length: 15 amino acids. V gave up 5 bases and J gave up 1 base, with 15 bases separating them. CDR1 and CDR2 from the germline V gene are SGHVS and FQNEAQ.

The V gene is TRBV28, the J gene TRBJ1-5; D unclear. Germline values: CDR1 MDHEN, CDR2 SYDVKM. CDR3 size: 15 residues. Trimming removed 3 bases from V and 0 bases from J, with 9 bases in between. As DNA, the CDR3 is TGTGCCAGCAGTTTTTCACACTATAGCAATCAGCCCCAGCATTTT. Translation: CASSFSHYSNQPQHF. The entire variable domain, with the rest obtained from reference TRBV28 and TRBJ1-5, is as follows: DVKVTQSSRYLVKRTGEKVFLECVQDMDHENMFWYRQDPGLGLRLIYFSYDVKMKEKGDIPEGYSVSREKKERFSLILESASTNQTSMYLCASSFSHYSNQPQHFGDGTRLSIL.

In its sample, this clone was seen once. This rearrangement joins TRBV20-1 to TRBJ1-2; no clear D gene. V shed 3 bases and J shed 5 bases, with 7 bases lying between them. The germline V gene has CDR1 DFQATT and CDR2 SNEGSKA (reference sequence). The CDR3 spans 11 residues. The CDR3 DNA reads TGCAGTGCTAGCCGGGCATATGGCTACACCTTC. It specifies CSASRAYGYTF.

A single count supports this clone. The chain joins TRBV9 to TRBJ2-1; 9 nucleotides align to TRBD2. J was trimmed by 9 bases and V by 0 bases; bases with no gene match: 7. In germline, CDR1 is SGDLS, CDR2 YYNGEE. The CDR3 loop spans 15 amino acids. The CDR3 here is CASSVVSSGIGEQFF. The CDR3 DNA reads as TGTGCCAGCAGCGTAGTATCTAGCGGGATCGGTGAGCAGTTCTTC.

The chain uses TRBV4-2 and TRBJ2-7, with TRBD2 matching 10 bases. CDR3 length equals 17 residues. Germline CDR1 and CDR2: LGHNA and YNFKEQ. The junction had 13 bases not matched to a gene; V was cut back by 3 bases and J by 5 bases. CDR3 sequence reads: CASSQTPLAGSENEQYF. The CDR3 region has the DNA TGTGCCAGCAGCCAGACTCCACTAGCGGGAAGTGAGAACGAGCAGTACTTC.

On this clone: Given the absence of the conserved phenylalanine or tryptophan at the CDR3 end, a read error is likely. The J gene is TRBJ2-7, the V gene TRBV15; D unresolved. The germline gives CDR1 LNHNV, CDR2 YYDKDF (reference sequence). The CDR3 spans 14 residues. Trimming took 0 bases from V and 4 from J, leaving 10 bases between them. DNA for the CDR3: TGTGCCACCAGCAGAGATCGACCAAAATACGAGCAGTACCTC. Encoded protein: CATSRDRPKYEQYL.

J is TRBJ2-7 and V is TRBV5-4, with a possible D match to TRBD2 (6 bases). V dropped 4 bases and J dropped 2 bases, with 10 bases sitting between them. CDR1 is SGHNT and CDR2 is YYREEE in the germline V gene (reference sequence). The CDR3 is 13 residues long. The CDR3 loop reads CASSGGTAYEQYF. DNA of the CDR3: TGTGCCAGCAGCGGGGGGACTGCCTACGAGCAGTACTTC.

The chain is built from TRBV6-5 and TRBJ2-3; TRBD2 aligns across 7 bases. The CDR3 covers 15 residues. From germline, CDR1 is MNHEY and CDR2 SVGAGI. V shed 5 bases and J 0 bases; nucleotides not matched to a gene: 5. CDR3 in DNA: TGTGCCAGCAGTACCCCGGGAGGAAGCACAGATACGCAGTATTTT. This codes for CASSTPGGSTDTQYF.

The chain has TRBV21-1 and TRBJ1-1. TRBV21-1 is a documented pseudogene. This CDR3 spans 16 amino acids. CDR3 coding DNA: TGTGCCAGCAGCAAAGGAAGGGGAGTATTGAACACTGAAGCTTTCTTT. It encodes CASSKGRGVLNTEAFF.

V usage is TRBV4-1 and J usage is TRBJ2-7; D is perhaps TRBD1 or TRBD2 (5 bases each). The V end was cut by 0 bases, the J end by 3 bases, with 12 bases between. CDR3 length: 15 residues. Germline V gene data show CDR1 as MGHRA and CDR2 as YSYEKL. CDR3 DNA: TGCGCCAGCAGCCAAGACGGGACCCACGACTACGAGCAGTACTTC. Encoded protein: CASSQDGTHDYEQYF.

This clone was recorded a few times. V usage is TRBV9 and J usage is TRBJ1-3; 9 bases fit TRBD1. The germline gives CDR1 SGDLS, CDR2 YYNGEE. This CDR3 is built from 14 residues. The ends lost 3 bases at V and 3 bases at J; junction bases unmatched: 1. CDR3 loop: CASSGTGVGNTIYF. For the CDR3, the DNA is TGTGCCAGCAGCGGGACAGGGGTTGGAAACACCATATATTTT.

This rearrangement joins TRBV5-4 to TRBJ2-2; D is possibly TRBD2 (5 bases). Germline CDR1 is SGHNT and CDR2 is YYREEE (reference sequence). V shed 4 bases and J shed 3 bases, with 13 bases lying between them. The length of the CDR3 is 15 residues. The CDR3 DNA sequence: TGTGCCAGCAGCCCCCCGCTAGCCGACACCGGGGAGCTGTTTTTT. It is translated as CASSPPLADTGELFF. Full variable domain (outside the CDR3, taken from reference TRBV5-4 and TRBJ2-2): ETGVTQSPTHLIKTRGQQVTLRCSSQSGHNTVSWYQQALGQGPQFIFQYYREEENGRGNFPPRFSGLQFPNYSSELNVNALELDDSALYLCASSPPLADTGELFFGEGSRLTVL.

The chain has TRBV27 and TRBJ2-1, with D possibly matching TRBD2 (6 bases). Germline V gene data show CDR1 as MNHEY and CDR2 as SMNVEV (reference sequence). Between the trimmed V and J ends, which lost 3 bases and 2 bases, there was a span of 11 bases. The CDR3 sequence is 15 residues long. The CDR3 coding sequence is TGTGCCAGCAGTTTGGGCGGGGCCCCCTACAATGAGCAGTTCTTC. This codes for CASSLGGAPYNEQFF.

This clone was recorded only once. The J gene is TRBJ2-3, the V gene TRBV30; a weak D match, TRBD2 (5 bases). The length of the CDR3 is 14 residues. The V end lost 0 bases, the J end lost 6 bases, and 13 bases lay between the germline ends. Germline lookup yields CDR1 GTSNPN and CDR2 SVGIG (reference sequence). The CDR3 spells CAWSVVGVGDTQYF. For the CDR3, the DNA is TGTGCCTGGAGTGTAGTGGGAGTCGGGGATACGCAGTATTTT.

The chain is built from TRBV30 and TRBJ2-1; D is unresolved. The CDR3 has 12 amino acids. Trimming pared 0 bases from V and 7 bases from J, leaving 7 bases between. The V gene's germline CDR1 is GTSNPN and CDR2 SVGIG (reference sequence). The CDR3 protein is CAWSVPLNEQFF. The CDR3 DNA sequence: TGTGCCTGGAGTGTACCCCTAAATGAGCAGTTCTTC.

As regards this clone: In the same sample, other DNA sequences code for this CDR3. V is TRBV28 and J is TRBJ1-5, with TRBD1 matching 7 bases. The CDR3 totals 14 residues. V shed 3 bases and J 4 bases; nucleotides not matched to a gene: 3. Germline V gene sequence: CDR1 MDHEN, CDR2 SYDVKM. CDR3 sequence reads: CASSLLGQNQPQHF. The CDR3 nucleotides read TGTGCCAGCAGTTTGCTGGGACAGAATCAGCCCCAGCATTTT. Full variable domain (remainder filled in from reference TRBV28 and TRBJ1-5): DVKVTQSSRYLVKRTGEKVFLECVQDMDHENMFWYRQDPGLGLRLIYFSYDVKMKEKGDIPEGYSVSREKKERFSLILESASTNQTSMYLCASSLLGQNQPQHFGDGTRLSIL.